This is a list of T cell receptor beta chains from one sample in a study of shared clonotypes between healthy human individuals. The data were produced by immunoSEQ multiplex PCR, yet TCRdb's version contains in-frame clones alone and is incomplete. The data contain some 900,000 clones, roughly 72% of them seen just once; the ten biggest clones take up about 1.5%. The sequenced material came from memory CD4+ T cells sorted from blood. The receptor source for this set is a man aged 18-30 years in good health. CDR3s include the opening cysteine and the closing phenylalanine or tryptophan. A D gene is named only where the DNA matches it firmly. A clone size is listed for some rows: how often the clone was seen (once, few, many), or a class if it is expanded.

D: TRBD2
V: TRBV7-6
size: .
J: TRBJ2-1
DNA: TGTGCCAGCAGCTTAGGTGCCGGTACTAGCGGCTCCTACAATGAGCAGTTCTTC
CDR3: CASSLGAGTSGSYNEQFF

D: .
V: TRBV6-6
size: .
J: TRBJ2-7
DNA: TGTGCCAGCAGCCTCCGGGGTACCTCCTACGAGCAGTACTTC
CDR3: CASSLRGTSYEQYF

D: TRBD1
V: TRBV6-1
size: .
J: TRBJ1-2
DNA: TGTGCCAGCAGTGATTCCGGGACAGGGAACTATGGCTACACCTTC
CDR3: CASSDSGTGNYGYTF

D: .
V: TRBV5-5
size: .
J: TRBJ2-7
DNA: TGTGCCAGCAGCCCCCCAGGCTACGAGCAGTACTTC
CDR3: CASSPPGYEQYF

D: .
V: TRBV29-1
size: .
J: TRBJ2-3
DNA: TGCAGCGTGGAGGGCCTCGCAGATACGCAGTATTTT
CDR3: CSVEGLADTQYF

D: .
V: TRBV7-2
size: few
J: TRBJ2-3
DNA: TGTGCCAGCAGCTCCCTGGGACTGGGGATTTCTGATACGCAGTATTTT
CDR3: CASSSLGLGISDTQYF

D: .
V: TRBV19
size: .
J: TRBJ2-7
DNA: TGTGCCAGTAGTATAGCGCGGACCACAGGGTCCGGCGAGCAGTACTTC
CDR3: CASSIARTTGSGEQYF

D: .
V: TRBV6-1
size: .
J: TRBJ2-5
DNA: TGTGCCAGCAGTCGAGGGGGGGCCGAAGAGACCCAGTACTTC
CDR3: CASSRGGAEETQYF

D: .
V: TRBV7-3
size: .
J: TRBJ2-1
DNA: TGTGCCAGCAGCCCGAGGGACCTGTCGGGGGAGCAGTTCTTC
CDR3: CASSPRDLSGEQFF

D: .
V: TRBV6-1
size: .
J: TRBJ2-3
DNA: TGTGCCAGCAATGGGGGCCCAAAGGAGACGCAGTATTTT
CDR3: CASNGGPKETQYF

D: TRBD1
V: TRBV5-1
size: .
J: TRBJ1-2
DNA: TGCGCCAGCAGCTTGGAGGGACAGGCGAACTATGGCTACACCTTC
CDR3: CASSLEGQANYGYTF

D: .
V: TRBV10-3
size: few
J: TRBJ1-1
DNA: TGTGCCACCCGAGAAGGGGGGAACACTGAAGCTTTCTTT
CDR3: CATREGGNTEAFF

D: TRBD1
V: TRBV18
size: .
J: TRBJ2-5
DNA: TGTGCCAGCTCACCGGGACAGGCCGAGACCCAGTACTTC
CDR3: CASSPGQAETQYF

D: .
V: TRBV5-4
size: .
J: TRBJ1-5
DNA: TGTGCCAGCAGCCCCCCCAGGGGTGGGAATCAGCCCCAGCATTTT
CDR3: CASSPPRGGNQPQHF

D: .
V: TRBV6-5
size: .
J: TRBJ1-6
DNA: TGTGCCAGCAGTTACGGGCAGGGGCCAAGCCTGCTCCACTTT
CDR3: CASSYGQGPSLLHF

D: .
V: TRBV7-2
size: .
J: TRBJ1-3
DNA: TGTGCCAGCGCAGATAGCACCATATATTTT
CDR3: CASADSTIYF

D: .
V: TRBV30
size: .
J: TRBJ2-3
DNA: TGTGCCTGGAGTCGGACTGTCACAGATACGCAGTATTTT
CDR3: CAWSRTVTDTQYF

D: .
V: TRBV5-1
size: .
J: TRBJ2-3
DNA: TGCGCCAGCAGCTACACTAGCACAGATACGCAGTATTTT
CDR3: CASSYTSTDTQYF

D: .
V: TRBV15
size: .
J: TRBJ1-5
DNA: TGTGCCACCCGAGACGGGGATCTTGAGCCCCAGCATTTT
CDR3: CATRDGDLEPQHF

D: .
V: TRBV7-2
size: .
J: TRBJ2-1
DNA: TGTGCCAGGTCACGACCCACGAGCTCCTACAATGAGCAGTTCTTC
CDR3: CARSRPTSSYNEQFF

D: .
V: TRBV27
size: .
J: TRBJ1-2
DNA: TGTGCCAGCAGTTTATCTAGGACTCATTTCCCTGTCTACGGCTACACCTTC
CDR3: CASSLSRTHFPVYGYTF

D: .
V: TRBV27
size: few
J: TRBJ1-6
DNA: TGTGCCAGCAGTTACGGGACCGGTAATTCACCCCTCCACTTT
CDR3: CASSYGTGNSPLHF

D: TRBD1
V: TRBV2
size: .
J: TRBJ2-7
DNA: TGTGCCAGCAGCGGGACAGGGTCCTACGAGCAGTACTTC
CDR3: CASSGTGSYEQYF

D: .
V: TRBV6-4
size: .
J: TRBJ2-5
DNA: TGTGCCAGCAGTGACGGAAACGGGAAGACCCAGTACTTC
CDR3: CASSDGNGKTQYF

D: .
V: TRBV14
size: .
J: TRBJ2-7
DNA: TGTGCCAGCAGCCATTTTATGGTCCACGAGCAGTACTTC
CDR3: CASSHFMVHEQYF

D: .
V: TRBV30
size: few
J: TRBJ2-1
DNA: TGTGCCTGGAGTTCGGCTAGCGTCCGCAATGAGCAGTTCTTC
CDR3: CAWSSASVRNEQFF

D: .
V: TRBV29-1
size: .
J: TRBJ2-5
DNA: TGCAGCGTTGTGCATGGCCAAGAGACCCAGTACTTC
CDR3: CSVVHGQETQYF

D: .
V: TRBV5-1
size: .
J: TRBJ2-3
DNA: TGCGCCAGCGGGCGGGGCGGGACAGATACGCAGTATTTT
CDR3: CASGRGGTDTQYF

D: TRBD2
V: TRBV7-8
size: .
J: TRBJ2-5
DNA: TGTGCCAGCAGCTCCGGGACTAGGGATGAGACCCAGTACTTC
CDR3: CASSSGTRDETQYF